The present entry profiles one TCR beta chain with its context. Germline CDR1 reads SQVTM; CDR2 reads ANQGSEA. The CDR3 contains 15 residues. Germline trimming cut 5 bases from V and 0 bases from J; bases unmatched to any gene: 8. RNA in amounts of about 0.5 to 1 ug was reverse transcribed with random hexamers. TCRdb fed the immunoSEQ multiplex PCR reads into MiXCR, producing one record per CDR3 protein. Seen here are fewer than 350,000 distinct CDR3 sequences, just over 90% observed once, and the top ten hold roughly 0.07%. The data stem from a study of CD8 T cells in Susac syndrome. This sequence joins TRBV29-1 and TRBJ1-1, with TRBD1 identical over 8 bases. Sequencing used CD4+ T cells from PBMCs. This clonotype was obtained from a human donor with multiple sclerosis. The CDR3 DNA follows: TGCAGCGTTAAATCCCGGACAGGGATGAACACTGAAGCTTTCTTT. As protein: CSVKSRTGMNTEAFF. The whole variable domain, remainder taken from reference TRBV29-1 and TRBJ1-1, is SAVISQKPSRDICQRGTSLTIQCQVDSQVTMMFWYRQQPGQSLTLIATANQGSEATYESGFVIDKFPISRPNLTFSTLTVSNMSPEDSSIYLCSVKSRTGMNTEAFFGQGTRLTVV.